The text below deals with one T cell receptor beta chain. The V and J ends lost 0 bases and 1 base respectively, with 7 bases between them. Germline CDR1 reads SGHRS; CDR2 reads YFSETQ. This CDR3 spans 15 amino acids. The repertoire was sequenced with immunoSEQ multiplex PCR; TCRdb's copy has only in-frame clones and lacks some. This sample has about 1.5 million clones, with about 96% found just once. These data originate in a study of shared clonotypes between healthy human individuals. Sequenced: naive CD4+ T cells sorted from blood. Subset in this sample: CD45RA+ positively selected. The receptor comes from a man aged 25 to 40 in good health. The rearrangement uses TRBV5-1 and TRBJ2-2; D not certain. The CDR3 sequence: CASSLVNGNTGELFF. For the CDR3, the DNA is TGCGCCAGCAGCTTGGTAAACGGGAACACCGGGGAGCTGTTTTTT.